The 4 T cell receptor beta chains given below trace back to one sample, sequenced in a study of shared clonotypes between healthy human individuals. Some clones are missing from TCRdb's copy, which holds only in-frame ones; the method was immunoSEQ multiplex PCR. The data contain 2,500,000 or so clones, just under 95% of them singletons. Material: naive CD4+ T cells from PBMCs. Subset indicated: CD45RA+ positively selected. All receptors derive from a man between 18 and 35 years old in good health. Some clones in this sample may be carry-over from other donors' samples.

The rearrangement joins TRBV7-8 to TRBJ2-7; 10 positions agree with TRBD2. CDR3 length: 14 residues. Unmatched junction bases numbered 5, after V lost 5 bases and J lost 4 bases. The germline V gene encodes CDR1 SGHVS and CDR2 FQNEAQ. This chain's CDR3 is CASSVGLAPYEQYF. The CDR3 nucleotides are TGTGCCAGCAGCGTGGGACTAGCGCCTTACGAGCAGTACTTC.

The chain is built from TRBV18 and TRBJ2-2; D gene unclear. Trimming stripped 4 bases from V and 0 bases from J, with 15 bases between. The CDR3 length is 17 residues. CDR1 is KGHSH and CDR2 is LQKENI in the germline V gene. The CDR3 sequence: CASSHNRAGSNTGELFF. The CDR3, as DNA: TGTGCCAGCTCACATAACAGAGCTGGCTCGAACACCGGGGAGCTGTTTTTT.

The CDR3 DNA reads as TGTGCCAGCACCCTCGCAGGGAACTACAATGAGCAGTTCTTC. This encodes CASTLAGNYNEQFF. The chain recombines TRBV6-5 with TRBJ2-1; D is perhaps TRBD1 (5 bases). Trimming removed 7 bases at V and 3 bases at J, with 13 bases between. The CDR3 is made up of 14 amino acids. Per germline, CDR1 MNHEY and CDR2 SVGAGI.

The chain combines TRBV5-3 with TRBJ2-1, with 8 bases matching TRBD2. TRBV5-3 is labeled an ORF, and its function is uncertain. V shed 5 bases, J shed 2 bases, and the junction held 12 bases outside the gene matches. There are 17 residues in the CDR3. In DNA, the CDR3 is TGTGCCAGAAGTCCCGGACTAGCCCCCATGGCCTACAATGAGCAGTTCTTC. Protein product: CARSPGLAPMAYNEQFF.